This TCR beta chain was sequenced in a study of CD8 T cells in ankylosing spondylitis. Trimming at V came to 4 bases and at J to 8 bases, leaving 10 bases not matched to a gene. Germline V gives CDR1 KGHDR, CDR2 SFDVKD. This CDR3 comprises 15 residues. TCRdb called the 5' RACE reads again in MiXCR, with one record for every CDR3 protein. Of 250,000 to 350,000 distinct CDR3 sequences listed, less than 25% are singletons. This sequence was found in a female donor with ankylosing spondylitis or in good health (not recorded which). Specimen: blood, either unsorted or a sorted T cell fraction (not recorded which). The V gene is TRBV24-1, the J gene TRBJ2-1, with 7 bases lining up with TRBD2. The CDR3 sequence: CATSDQRISGHEQFF. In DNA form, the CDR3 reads TGTGCCACCAGTGACCAGAGAATTAGCGGGCATGAGCAGTTCTTC.